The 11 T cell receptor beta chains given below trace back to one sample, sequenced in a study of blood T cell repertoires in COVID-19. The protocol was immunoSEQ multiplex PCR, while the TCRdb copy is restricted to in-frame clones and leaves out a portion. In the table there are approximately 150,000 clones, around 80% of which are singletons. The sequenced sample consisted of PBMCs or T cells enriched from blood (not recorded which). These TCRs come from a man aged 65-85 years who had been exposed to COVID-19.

The CDR3 coding sequence is TGCGCCAGCAGGGGAGTAGCGGGACAAACAGATACGCAGTATTTT. Protein product: CASRGVAGQTDTQYF. The chain carries TRBV10-2 and TRBJ2-3, with TRBD2 identical over 8 bases. Germline-derived CDR1 and CDR2 are WSHSY and SAAADI. This CDR3 is 15 amino acids long. V lost 6 bases, J lost 3 bases, and 8 bases stayed unmatched.

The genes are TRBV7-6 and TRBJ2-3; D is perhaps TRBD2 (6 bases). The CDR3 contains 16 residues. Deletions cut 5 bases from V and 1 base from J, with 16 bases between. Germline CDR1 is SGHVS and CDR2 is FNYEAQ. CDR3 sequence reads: CASSGAGSVGTDTQYF. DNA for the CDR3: TGTGCCAGCAGCGGAGCGGGCAGCGTGGGCACAGATACGCAGTATTTT.

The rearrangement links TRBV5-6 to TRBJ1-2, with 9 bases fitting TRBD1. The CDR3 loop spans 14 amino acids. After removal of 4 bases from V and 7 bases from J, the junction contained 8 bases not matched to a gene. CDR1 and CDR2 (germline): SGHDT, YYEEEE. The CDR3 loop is CASSTGTGFGGYTF. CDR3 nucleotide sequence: TGTGCCAGCAGCACCGGGACAGGGTTTGGTGGCTACACCTTC.

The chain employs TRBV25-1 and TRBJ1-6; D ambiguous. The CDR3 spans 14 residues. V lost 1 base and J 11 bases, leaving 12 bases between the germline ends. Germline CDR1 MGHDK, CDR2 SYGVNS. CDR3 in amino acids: CASSEFGRGAPLHF. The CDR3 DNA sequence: TGTGCCAGCAGTGAATTCGGCAGAGGCGCACCCCTCCACTTT.

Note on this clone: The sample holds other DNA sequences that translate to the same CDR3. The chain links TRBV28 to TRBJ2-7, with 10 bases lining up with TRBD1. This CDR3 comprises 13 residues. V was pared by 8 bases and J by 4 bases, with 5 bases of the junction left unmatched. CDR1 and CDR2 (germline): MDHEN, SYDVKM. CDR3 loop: CASRDRGPYEQYF. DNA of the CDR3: TGTGCCAGCCGGGACAGGGGACCGTACGAGCAGTACTTC.

The CDR3 sequence: CASSLVDTNQPQHF. The CDR3 nucleotides are TGTGCCAGCAGCTTAGTCGACACCAATCAGCCCCAGCATTTT. The chain couples TRBV7-9 to TRBJ1-5; D gene uncertain. The V end lost 1 base, the J end lost 3 bases, and 7 bases lay between the germline ends. Germline CDR1 SEHNR, CDR2 FQNEAQ (reference sequence). The CDR3 is 14 residues long.

This CDR3 reads CASSSFHRDSNQPQHF. The CDR3 DNA reads as TGTGCCAGCAGCTCCTTCCACAGGGATAGCAATCAGCCCCAGCATTTT. V gene TRBV7-9 combines with J gene TRBJ1-5; D is perhaps TRBD1 (6 bases). The germline V gene encodes CDR1 SEHNR and CDR2 FQNEAQ (reference sequence). Trimming pared 4 bases from V and 0 bases from J, leaving 13 bases between. This CDR3 has 16 amino acids.

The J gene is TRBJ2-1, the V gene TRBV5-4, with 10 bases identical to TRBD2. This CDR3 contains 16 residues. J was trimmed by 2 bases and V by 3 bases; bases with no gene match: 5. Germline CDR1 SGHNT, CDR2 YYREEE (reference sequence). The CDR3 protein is CASSSSAGGAYNEQFF. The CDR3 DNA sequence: TGTGCCAGCAGCTCCTCAGCGGGAGGGGCCTACAATGAGCAGTTCTTC. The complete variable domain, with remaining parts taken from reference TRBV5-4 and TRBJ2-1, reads ETGVTQSPTHLIKTRGQQVTLRCSSQSGHNTVSWYQQALGQGPQFIFQYYREEENGRGNFPPRFSGLQFPNYSSELNVNALELDDSALYLCASSSSAGGAYNEQFFGPGTRLTVL.

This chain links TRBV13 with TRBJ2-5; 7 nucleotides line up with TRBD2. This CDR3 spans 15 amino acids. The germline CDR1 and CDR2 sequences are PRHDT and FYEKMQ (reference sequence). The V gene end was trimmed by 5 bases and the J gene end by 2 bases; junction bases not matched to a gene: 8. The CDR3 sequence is CASSRSGNLQETQYF. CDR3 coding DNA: TGTGCCAGCAGCCGAAGCGGGAACTTACAAGAGACCCAGTACTTC.

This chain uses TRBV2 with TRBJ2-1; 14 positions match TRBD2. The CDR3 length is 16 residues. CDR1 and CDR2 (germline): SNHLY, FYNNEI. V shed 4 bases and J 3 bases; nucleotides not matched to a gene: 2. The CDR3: CASSGLAGGIYNEQFF. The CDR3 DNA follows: TGTGCCAGCAGTGGACTAGCGGGGGGGATCTACAATGAGCAGTTCTTC.

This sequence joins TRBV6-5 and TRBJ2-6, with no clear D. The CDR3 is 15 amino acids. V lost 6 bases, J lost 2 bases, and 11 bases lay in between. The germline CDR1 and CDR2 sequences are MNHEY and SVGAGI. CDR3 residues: CASRRLLAGANVLTF. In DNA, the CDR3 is TGTGCCAGCAGGCGCCTCCTGGCTGGGGCCAACGTCCTGACTTTC.